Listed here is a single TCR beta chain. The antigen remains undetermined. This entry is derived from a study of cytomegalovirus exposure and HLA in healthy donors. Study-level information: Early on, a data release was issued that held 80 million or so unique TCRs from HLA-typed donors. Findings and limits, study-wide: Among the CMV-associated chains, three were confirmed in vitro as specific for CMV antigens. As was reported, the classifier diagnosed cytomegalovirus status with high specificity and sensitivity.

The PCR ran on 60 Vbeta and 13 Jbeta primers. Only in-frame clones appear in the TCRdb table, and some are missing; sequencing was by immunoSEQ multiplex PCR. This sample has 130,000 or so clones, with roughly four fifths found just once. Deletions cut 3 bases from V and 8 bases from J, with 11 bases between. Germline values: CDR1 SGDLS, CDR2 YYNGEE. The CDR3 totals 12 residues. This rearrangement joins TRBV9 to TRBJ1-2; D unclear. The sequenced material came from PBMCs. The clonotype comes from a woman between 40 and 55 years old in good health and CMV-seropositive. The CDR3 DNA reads TGTGCCAGCAGCGCAGAGGCCCGAGGCTACACCTTC. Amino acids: CASSAEARGYTF.